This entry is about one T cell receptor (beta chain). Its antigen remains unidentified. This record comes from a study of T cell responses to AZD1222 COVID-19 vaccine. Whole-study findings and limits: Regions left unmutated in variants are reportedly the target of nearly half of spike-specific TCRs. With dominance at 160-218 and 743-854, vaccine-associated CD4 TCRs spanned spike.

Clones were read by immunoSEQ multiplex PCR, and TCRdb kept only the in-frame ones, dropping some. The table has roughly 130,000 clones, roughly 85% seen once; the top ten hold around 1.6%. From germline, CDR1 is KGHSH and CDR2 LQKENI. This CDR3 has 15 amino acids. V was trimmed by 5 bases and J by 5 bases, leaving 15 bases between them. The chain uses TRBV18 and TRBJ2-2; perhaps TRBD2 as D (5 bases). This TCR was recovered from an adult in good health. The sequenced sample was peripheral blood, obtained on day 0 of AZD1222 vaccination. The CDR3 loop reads CASSERPPGTGELFF. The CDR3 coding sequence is TGTGCCAGCTCAGAAAGACCCCCGGGGACCGGGGAGCTGTTTTTT. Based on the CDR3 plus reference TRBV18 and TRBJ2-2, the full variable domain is NAGVMQNPRHLVRRRGQEARLRCSPMKGHSHVYWYRQLPEEGLKFMVYLQKENIIDESGMPKERFSAEFPKEGPSILRIQQVVRGDSAAYFCASSERPPGTGELFFGEGSRLTVL.